The 17 T cell receptor beta chains reported below all come from one sample, sequenced in a study of PD-1 blockade in classical Hodgkin lymphoma. Following autologous stem cell transplantation, relapse occurred in every patient, and exposure to brentuximab vedotin varied. Method: immunoSEQ multiplex PCR; TCRdb's copy keeps in-frame clones and lacks some. The table includes 60,000 or so clones, about 92% detected once. The sequenced sample was peripheral blood mononuclear cells (PBMCs), obtained at baseline. These receptors were taken from a human donor with classical Hodgkin lymphoma.

The chain uses TRBV7-8 and TRBJ2-7; the D is unclear. V lost 1 base to trimming and J lost 2 bases, with 12 bases between them. The CDR3 is 15 amino acids. Germline loops: CDR1 SGHVS, CDR2 FQNEAQ. The CDR3 nucleotides read TGTGCCAGCAGCTTAGGCATAGGTAACACCTACGAGCAGTACTTC. This codes for CASSLGIGNTYEQYF.

The chain carries TRBV29-1 and TRBJ1-2; D unclear. V lost 1 base to trimming and J lost 8 bases, with 11 bases between them. The CDR3 length is 12 residues. The germline gives CDR1 SQVTM, CDR2 ANQGSEA. The CDR3 protein is CSVEGQVLGYTF. The CDR3 region has the DNA TGCAGCGTTGAAGGCCAGGTGTTAGGCTACACCTTC.

DNA of the CDR3: TGTGCCAGCCGGGACAGGGCCCGGTTAGGGGAAAAACTGTTTTTT. This encodes CASRDRARLGEKLFF. The V call is TRBV6-1, the J call TRBJ1-4; 9 bases match TRBD1. Germline values: CDR1 MNHNS, CDR2 SASEGT. The CDR3 has 15 amino acids. V shed 8 bases and J 8 bases; nucleotides not matched to a gene: 12.

CDR3 sequence reads: CASSLGRGGLETQYF. The CDR3 region has the DNA TGCGCCAGCAGCTTGGGTCGGGGCGGGTTGGAGACCCAGTACTTC. This chain uses TRBV5-1 with TRBJ2-5; D is tentatively TRBD1 or TRBD2 (5 bases each). The V end was cut by 0 bases, the J end by 5 bases, with 14 bases between. The CDR3 sequence is 15 residues long. Germline V gene lookup returns CDR1 SGHRS and CDR2 YFSETQ.

The CDR3 region has the DNA TGTGCCATCAGCCCGGACCAATACAATGAGCAGTTCTTC. Its protein is CAISPDQYNEQFF. The J gene is TRBJ2-1, the V gene TRBV10-3; D is ambiguous. The germline V gene has CDR1 ENHRY and CDR2 SYGVKD. V was pared by 6 bases and J by 4 bases, with 10 bases between. This CDR3 has 13 residues.

The genes are TRBV9 and TRBJ2-7; D unresolved. The V gene's germline CDR1 is SGDLS and CDR2 YYNGEE. The CDR3 totals 14 residues. Deletions cut 0 bases from V and 2 bases from J, with 9 bases between. As DNA, the CDR3 is TGTGCCAGCAGCGTAGGTCAGTCAACCTACGAGCAGTACTTC. Amino acids: CASSVGQSTYEQYF.

This clone showed up just a few times. The chain recombines TRBV9 with TRBJ1-4, with TRBD1 as a possible D gene (6 bases). CDR1 is SGDLS, CDR2 YYNGEE, per germline. Trimming stripped 0 bases from V and 4 bases from J, with 10 bases between. This CDR3 is 15 amino acids long. CDR3 residues: CASSVATGINEKLFF. Here the CDR3 DNA reads TGTGCCAGCAGCGTAGCGACAGGAATTAATGAAAAACTGTTTTTT. The full variable domain, with the rest looked up from reference TRBV9 and TRBJ1-4, is DSGVTQTPKHLITATGQRVTLRCSPRSGDLSVYWYQQSLDQGLQFLIQYYNGEERAKGNILERFSAQQFPDLHSELNLSSLELGDSALYFCASSVATGINEKLFFGSGTQLSVL.

The CDR3 bases are TGTGCCAGCAGCTCCATCCGGGGGCCTCAAGAGACCCAGTACTTC. It codes for CASSSIRGPQETQYF. This rearrangement joins TRBV7-9 to TRBJ2-5; the D call may be TRBD1 or TRBD2 (6 bases each). Between the trimmed V and J ends, which lost 4 bases and 2 bases, there was a span of 14 bases. Germline V gene lookup returns CDR1 SEHNR and CDR2 FQNEAQ (reference sequence). There are 15 residues in the CDR3. Complete variable domain (other parts from reference TRBV7-9 and TRBJ2-5): DTGVSQNPRHKITKRGQNVTFRCDPISEHNRLYWYRQTLGQGPEFLTYFQNEAQLEKSRLLSDRFSAERPKGSFSTLEIQRTEQGDSAMYLCASSSIRGPQETQYFGPGTRLLVL.

The V call is TRBV5-3, the J call TRBJ2-1; TRBD2 agrees at 11 bases. TRBV5-3 is recorded as an ORF, its role being uncertain. The CDR3 contains 15 residues. Losses at the gene ends were 4 bases for V and 4 bases for J; bases not matched to a gene: 4. CDR3 sequence reads: CARSEGLAVYNEQFF. The CDR3 nucleotides read TGTGCCAGAAGCGAGGGACTAGCGGTTTACAATGAGCAGTTCTTC.

The J gene is TRBJ1-4, the V gene TRBV7-2; D is undetermined. Germline V gene sequence: CDR1 SGHTA, CDR2 FQGNSA. With 1 base removed from V and 8 bases from J, the gap between germline ends came to 14 bases. The CDR3 is made up of 15 amino acids. CDR3 sequence: CASSLEKGGYEKLFF. In DNA form, the CDR3 reads TGTGCCAGCAGCTTAGAAAAGGGAGGGTACGAAAAACTGTTTTTT.

The chain uses TRBV19 and TRBJ2-1; D not certain. V was trimmed by 3 bases and J by 0 bases, leaving 6 bases between them. The CDR3 is 14 residues long. Germline-derived CDR1 and CDR2 are LNHDA and SQIVND (reference sequence). The CDR3 bases are TGTGCCAGTAGTATCGGCGGCTCCTACAATGAGCAGTTCTTC. Its protein is CASSIGGSYNEQFF.

This CDR3 is CASSSIAGGTGELFF. In DNA form, the CDR3 reads TGCGCCAGCAGCTCCATCGCGGGAGGCACCGGGGAGCTGTTTTTT. The genes are TRBV5-1 and TRBJ2-2, with 8 nucleotides matching TRBD2. The CDR3 extends over 15 amino acids. Looked up from germline, CDR1 is SGHRS and CDR2 is YFSETQ. V lost 3 bases to trimming and J lost 4 bases; unmatched junction nucleotides: 5.

This chain joins TRBV11-2 and TRBJ2-5; a possible D gene is TRBD2 (7 bases). CDR3 length: 16 residues. Trimming pared 4 bases from V and 9 bases from J, leaving 24 bases between. Germline CDR1 SGHAT, CDR2 FQNNGV. The CDR3 protein is CASSSSWGGPGEAQYF. CDR3 nucleotide sequence: TGTGCCAGCAGCTCCTCATGGGGGGGGCCAGGGGAGGCCCAGTACTTC.

V gene TRBV6-1 combines with J gene TRBJ1-6; D uncertain. The CDR3 extends over 16 amino acids. Germline loops: CDR1 MNHNS, CDR2 SASEGT. Trimming removed 4 bases from V and 1 base from J, with 11 bases in between. CDR3 region: CASSGTRGSYNSPLHF. The CDR3 nucleotides are TGTGCCAGCAGTGGGACCCGGGGATCCTATAATTCACCCCTCCACTTT.

This chain joins TRBV5-6 and TRBJ1-3; perhaps TRBD1 as D (5 bases). Germline-derived CDR1 and CDR2 are SGHDT and YYEEEE. The CDR3 has 14 residues. Deletions cut 5 bases from V and 2 bases from J, with 11 bases between. CDR3 bases: TGTGCCAGCAGTTTACAGGAGGCTGGAAACACCATATATTTT. This translates into CASSLQEAGNTIYF.

CDR3 loop: CASTSGTGFNEQFF. DNA of the CDR3: TGTGCCAGCACTTCCGGGACAGGGTTTAATGAGCAGTTCTTC. The J gene is TRBJ2-1, the V gene TRBV2; 9 bases match TRBD1. CDR3 length: 14 residues. J gave up 7 bases and V 7 bases, and 8 bases lay outside the gene matches. CDR1 is SNHLY, CDR2 FYNNEI, per germline.

This sequence joins TRBV13 and TRBJ2-1, with D perhaps assigned TRBD1 or TRBD2 (6 bases each). The CDR3 is 13 residues long. Between the trimmed V and J ends, which lost 1 base and 6 bases, there was a span of 7 bases. The germline V gene encodes CDR1 PRHDT and CDR2 FYEKMQ (reference sequence). The chain's CDR3 is CASSLEGGNEQFF. The CDR3 DNA sequence: TGTGCCAGCAGCTTAGAGGGGGGCAATGAGCAGTTCTTC.